The source of this T cell receptor (beta chain) is a study of identical twins. The sample holds many counts of this clonotype. The germline V gene encodes CDR1 DFQATT and CDR2 SNEGSKA (reference sequence). V lost 0 bases and J lost 7, with 16 bases in between. The CDR3 contains 14 residues. TCRdb passed the 5' RACE reads through MiXCR, listing each CDR3 protein once. The sample has a few hundred thousand distinct CDR3 sequences, 10% to 13% seen once. The source material was memory T cells sorted from blood. The source is a man aged 50-60 years in good health. The chain couples TRBV20-1 to TRBJ2-7; a weak D match, TRBD2 (6 bases). Here the CDR3 reads CSAREGGVGDEQYF. In DNA form, the CDR3 reads TGCAGTGCTAGAGAAGGAGGGGTTGGGGATGAGCAGTACTTC.